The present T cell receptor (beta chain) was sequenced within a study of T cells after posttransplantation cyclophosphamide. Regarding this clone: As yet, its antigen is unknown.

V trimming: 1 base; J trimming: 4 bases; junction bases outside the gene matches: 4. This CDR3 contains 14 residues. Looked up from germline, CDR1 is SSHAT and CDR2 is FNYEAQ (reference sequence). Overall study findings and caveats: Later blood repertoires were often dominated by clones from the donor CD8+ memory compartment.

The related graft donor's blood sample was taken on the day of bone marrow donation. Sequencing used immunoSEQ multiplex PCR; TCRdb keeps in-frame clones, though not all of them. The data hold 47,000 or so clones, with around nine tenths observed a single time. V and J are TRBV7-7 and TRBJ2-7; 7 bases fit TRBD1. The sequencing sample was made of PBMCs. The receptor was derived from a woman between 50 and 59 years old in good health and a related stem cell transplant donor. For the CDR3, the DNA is TGTGCCAGCAGCTTAGGACAGGGAGATTACGAGCAGTACTTC. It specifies CASSLGQGDYEQYF.